This T cell receptor beta chain came from a study of T cells in Graves' hyperthyroidism and ophthalmopathy. This clonotype has ten or more counts. The CDR3 has 19 residues. Germline-derived CDR1 and CDR2 are SGHRS and YFSETQ. V was pared by 5 bases and J by 0 bases, with 10 bases of the junction left unmatched. Uncontrolled infection, other autoimmune disease, pregnancy or lactation barred patients from enrollment. TCR beta CDR3 regions were amplified from RNA. With the HTBI primer set, the TCR CDR3 went through a first round of RT-PCR. TCRdb re-derived calls from the multiplex PCR reads in MiXCR, one entry per CDR3 protein. The sample records more than 350,000 distinct CDR3 sequences, about 15% being singletons.

Sequences were obtained from blood. The receptor was isolated from a woman in her sixties or seventies with Graves' ophthalmopathy. The chain couples TRBV5-1 to TRBJ2-1; 14 bases map to TRBD2. Here the CDR3 reads CASSFGTSGGSTSYNEQFF. The CDR3 DNA reads TGCGCCAGCAGTTTCGGGACTAGCGGGGGCAGTACCTCCTACAATGAGCAGTTCTTC.